One and the same sample provided the 21 T cell receptor beta chains below, sequenced in a study of cytomegalovirus exposure and HLA in healthy donors. Researchers ran the PCR with 60 Vbeta and 13 Jbeta primers. Assay used: immunoSEQ multiplex PCR; TCRdb lists only in-frame clones, some missing. The data hold approximately 99,000 clones, with around 72% observed a single time. Sequenced input: PBMCs. The receptors here all came from a man aged 40-49 years in good health and CMV-seronegative.

This chain links TRBV2 with TRBJ2-3; 12 nucleotides align to TRBD2. Germline CDR1 reads SNHLY; CDR2 reads FYNNEI. CDR3 length equals 16 residues. The junction had 6 bases not matched to a gene; V was cut back by 3 bases and J by 5 bases. CDR3 DNA: TGTGCCAGCAGTGAGGCACTAGCGGGGGGTTTAGATACGCAGTATTTT. Protein: CASSEALAGGLDTQYF.

The CDR3 spells CASSYPSGDYEQYF. In DNA, the CDR3 is TGTGCCAGCAGTTACCCTAGCGGGGACTACGAGCAGTACTTC. The chain is built from TRBV6-6 and TRBJ2-7; 9 bases line up with TRBD2. The germline CDR1 and CDR2 sequences are MNHNY and SVGAGI (reference sequence). This CDR3 spans 14 amino acids. J was trimmed by 3 bases and V by 2 bases; bases with no gene match: 2.

V gene TRBV4-3 combines with J gene TRBJ1-2; D is unresolved. CDR1 LGHNA and CDR2 YSLEER come from the germline V gene. This CDR3 region has 14 residues. Deletions cut 4 bases from V and 3 bases from J, with 12 bases between. The CDR3 nucleotides read TGCGCCAGCAGCCGAAACACGGGAGACTATGGCTACACCTTC. Translation gives CASSRNTGDYGYTF.

The chain employs TRBV10-3 and TRBJ1-1, with 10 bases matching TRBD1. The CDR3 is 15 amino acids. Germline lookup yields CDR1 ENHRY and CDR2 SYGVKD. Trimming cost V 4 bases and J 3 bases; bases outside gene matches: 5. The CDR3 protein is CAISVYGTGDTEAFF. The CDR3 DNA reads as TGTGCCATCAGTGTATACGGGACAGGGGACACTGAAGCTTTCTTT.

The chain joins TRBV6-6 to TRBJ2-5; a weak D match, TRBD2 (5 bases). V lost 1 base to trimming and J lost 4 bases, with 16 bases between them. From germline, CDR1 is MNHNY and CDR2 SVGAGI (reference sequence). The CDR3 totals 16 residues. The CDR3 protein is CASSYLAGLKGETQYF. The CDR3 DNA reads TGTGCCAGCAGTTACTTGGCGGGCCTGAAGGGAGAGACCCAGTACTTC.

This clone was recorded a few times. The chain joins TRBV7-9 to TRBJ2-1; the D is unclear. Trimming shortened V by 2 bases and J by 10 bases, and 9 bases separated the two germline ends. Germline assignment: CDR1 SEHNR and CDR2 FQNEAQ (reference sequence). The length of the CDR3 is 12 residues. CDR3 region: CASSLIGREQFF. The CDR3 region has the DNA TGTGCCAGCAGCTTAATTGGCAGGGAGCAGTTCTTC. The variable domain in full, with the rest retrieved from reference TRBV7-9 and TRBJ2-1, is DTGVSQNPRHKITKRGQNVTFRCDPISEHNRLYWYRQTLGQGPEFLTYFQNEAQLEKSRLLSDRFSAERPKGSFSTLEIQRTEQGDSAMYLCASSLIGREQFFGPGTRLTVL.

The CDR3 loop reads CASSINPGNTEAFF. CDR3 in DNA: TGTGCCAGCAGCATTAACCCAGGGAACACTGAAGCTTTCTTT. V gene TRBV7-8 combines with J gene TRBJ1-1; D gene uncertain. The CDR3 is 14 residues long. The germline V and J ends were trimmed by 5 bases and 1 base, with 11 bases remaining between them. Germline values: CDR1 SGHVS, CDR2 FQNEAQ.

The rearrangement links TRBV29-1 to TRBJ1-2, with TRBD1 matching 8 bases. The CDR3 extends over 13 amino acids. V lost 7 bases and J lost 1; bases outside the gene matches: 5. Germline CDR1 SQVTM, CDR2 ANQGSEA. The CDR3: CSARQGSNYGYTF. In DNA, the CDR3 is TGCAGCGCCCGACAGGGGAGTAACTATGGCTACACCTTC.

This clone showed up just a few times. The rearrangement links TRBV28 to TRBJ1-6; D is undetermined. CDR1 is MDHEN, CDR2 SYDVKM, per germline. The V gene lost 3 bases and the J gene lost 0 bases, with 6 bases spanning the gap. The CDR3 covers 15 residues. The CDR3 loop reads CASSFGSSYNSPLHF. The CDR3 nucleotides read TGTGCCAGCAGTTTCGGTAGCTCCTATAATTCACCCCTCCACTTT.

The J gene is TRBJ2-7, the V gene TRBV5-1; D perhaps matches TRBD1 (5 bases). Trimming removed 1 base from V and 0 bases from J, with 11 bases in between. Germline assignment: CDR1 SGHRS and CDR2 YFSETQ. The CDR3 has 15 amino acids. The CDR3 DNA reads TGCGCCAGCAGCTTGTCCTACAGGACCTCCTACGAGCAGTACTTC. This gives the protein CASSLSYRTSYEQYF.

The chain carries TRBV4-1 and TRBJ1-2; 7 bases are shared with TRBD1. This CDR3 contains 14 residues. Germline V gene sequence: CDR1 MGHRA, CDR2 YSYEKL. V was pared by 1 base and J by 8 bases, with 7 bases of the junction left unmatched. CDR3 in DNA: TGCGCCAGCAGCCAAGCTGAGGGGGCGCGAGGCTACACCTTC. Its protein product is CASSQAEGARGYTF.

The V gene is TRBV28, the J gene TRBJ1-1; a weak D match, TRBD1 (5 bases). Germline V lookup: CDR1 MDHEN, CDR2 SYDVKM. This CDR3 spans 13 amino acids. V was clipped by 3 bases and J by 4 bases, with 9 bases between them. The CDR3: CASSFLGRTEAFF. The CDR3 nucleotides are TGTGCCAGCAGTTTTTTGGGGCGCACTGAAGCTTTCTTT.

V is TRBV6-1 and J is TRBJ1-5, with D possibly TRBD1 on 5 matching bases. The CDR3 covers 13 residues. Trimming removed 8 bases from V and 6 bases from J, with 14 bases in between. Germline-derived CDR1 and CDR2 are MNHNS and SASEGT. The CDR3 nucleotides read TGTGCCAGCGGCAGGGAGGGAGGTCAGCCCCAGCATTTT. Translation: CASGREGGQPQHF.

V and J are TRBV27 and TRBJ1-5; TRBD1 is a possible D gene (5 bases). The V gene lost 6 bases and the J gene lost 4 bases, with 10 bases spanning the gap. CDR3 length: 13 amino acids. Germline CDR1 reads MNHEY; CDR2 reads SMNVEV (reference sequence). CDR3 sequence reads: CASSTGLNQPQHF. The CDR3, as DNA: TGTGCCAGCAGCACAGGACTAAATCAGCCCCAGCATTTT.

This clone has more than one count but fewer than ten. The rearrangement joins TRBV7-2 to TRBJ1-1; D is uncertain. The CDR3 is made up of 14 amino acids. Germline V gene lookup returns CDR1 SGHTA and CDR2 FQGNSA. V dropped 3 bases and J dropped 1 base, with 9 bases sitting between them. CDR3 bases: TGTGCCAGCAGCTTTCCTCGCGAGAACACTGAAGCTTTCTTT. Translating gives CASSFPRENTEAFF.

The V and J genes are TRBV5-1 and TRBJ2-3; possibly TRBD1 for D (5 bases). CDR1 and CDR2 from the germline V gene are SGHRS and YFSETQ. This CDR3 has 14 residues. Trimming took off 2 bases at V and 1 base at J, with 8 bases between the two ends. The CDR3 here is CASSLLRGTDTQYF. CDR3 sequence (DNA): TGCGCCAGCAGCTTACTCAGGGGCACAGATACGCAGTATTTT.

V usage is TRBV14 and J usage is TRBJ2-6, with a tentative D call TRBD1 (5 bases). CDR1 SGHDN and CDR2 FVKESK come from the germline V gene. Between the trimmed V and J ends, which lost 5 bases and 0 bases, there was a span of 14 bases. The CDR3 consists of 17 residues. CDR3 DNA sequence: TGTGCCAGCAGCGACGGACATTATTACTCTGGGGCCAACGTCCTGACTTTC. This gives the protein CASSDGHYYSGANVLTF.

The chain is built from TRBV7-3 and TRBJ2-2; TRBD2 is a possible D gene (5 bases). The germline V gene has CDR1 SGHTA and CDR2 FQGTGA. V was pared by 4 bases and J by 5 bases, with 20 bases between. This CDR3 is 17 amino acids long. The CDR3 nucleotides are TGTGCCAGCAGCTCCCACACAGTGGGCCCGGGAACCGGGGAGCTGTTTTTT. It translates to CASSSHTVGPGTGELFF. The full variable domain, with the rest looked up from reference TRBV7-3 and TRBJ2-2, is GAGVSQTPSNKVTEKGKYVELRCDPISGHTALYWYRQSLGQGPEFLIYFQGTGAADDSGLPNDRFFAVRPEGSVSTLKIQRTERGDSAVYLCASSSHTVGPGTGELFFGEGSRLTVL.

V gene TRBV7-2 combines with J gene TRBJ2-5; D is uncertain. Germline V gene sequence: CDR1 SGHTA, CDR2 FQGNSA. The V end lost 2 bases, the J end lost 1 base, and 8 bases lay between the germline ends. This CDR3 comprises 14 residues. The CDR3 spells CASSLQLLQETQYF. The CDR3 DNA reads TGTGCCAGCAGCTTACAACTGCTCCAAGAGACCCAGTACTTC.

The J gene is TRBJ1-4, the V gene TRBV29-1, with TRBD1 matching over 7 bases. Germline V gene sequence: CDR1 SQVTM, CDR2 ANQGSEA. The CDR3 is 12 residues long. V trimming: 5 bases; J trimming: 8 bases; junction bases outside the gene matches: 5. DNA of the CDR3: TGCAGCGTTACAGGGGTGGAGGAAAAACTGTTTTTT. It codes for CSVTGVEEKLFF.

The CDR3 DNA reads as TGTGCCAGCAGCTTAGCCAGGGGGGCCCCTTATAGCAATCAGCCCCAGCATTTT. Translation gives CASSLARGAPYSNQPQHF. This rearrangement joins TRBV7-9 to TRBJ1-5; 7 bases map to TRBD1. J lost 0 bases, V lost 0 bases, and 8 bases had no gene match. Germline V CDR1 and CDR2: SEHNR, FQNEAQ (reference sequence). The CDR3 has 18 residues.